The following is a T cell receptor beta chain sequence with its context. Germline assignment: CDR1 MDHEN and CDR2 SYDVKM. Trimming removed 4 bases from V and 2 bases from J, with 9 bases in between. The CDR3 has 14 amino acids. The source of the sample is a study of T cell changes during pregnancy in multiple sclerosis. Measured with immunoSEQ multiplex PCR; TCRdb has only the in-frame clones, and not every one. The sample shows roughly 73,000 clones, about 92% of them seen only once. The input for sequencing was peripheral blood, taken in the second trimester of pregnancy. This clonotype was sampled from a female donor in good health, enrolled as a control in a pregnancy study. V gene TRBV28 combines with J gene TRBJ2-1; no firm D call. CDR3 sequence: CASSSRLTYNEQFF. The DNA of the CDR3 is TGTGCCAGCAGTTCCAGACTGACCTACAATGAGCAGTTCTTC.